The rows below give T cell receptor beta chains drawn from one sample of a study of T cells in narcolepsy. Sequencing used immunoSEQ multiplex PCR; TCRdb keeps in-frame clones, though not all of them. Here the sample spans tens of thousands of clones, more than 70% being singletons. Sequencing was carried out using memory (CD45RA-) CD4+ T cells from blood. The receptors derive from a human donor in good health. The CDR3 runs from the conserved cysteine through the conserved F or W. The order of the fields is J gene, V gene, D gene, clone size, CDR3 protein, CDR3 DNA. The D gene is left open where the match is weak. Expanded clones are given a class, and other clones once, few, many or no size at all.

TRBJ2-3 | TRBV15 | - | - | CATSRVSGRLTDTQYF | TGTGCCACCAGCAGAGTCAGCGGCAGGTTAACAGATACGCAGTATTTT
TRBJ1-3 | TRBV29-1 | TRBD1 | - | CSVDSRGPGNTIYF | TGCAGCGTTGATAGCAGGGGGCCTGGAAACACCATATATTTT
TRBJ2-5 | TRBV7-9 | - | - | CASSLDLGGETQYF | TGTGCCAGCAGCTTAGATCTGGGGGGAGAGACCCAGTACTTC
TRBJ1-2 | TRBV4-1 | - | - | CASSQEAGANYGYTF | TGCGCCAGCAGCCAAGAGGCAGGGGCTAACTATGGCTACACCTTC
TRBJ1-5 | TRBV6-6 | - | - | CASTQGNNQPQHF | TGTGCCAGCACTCAGGGGAACAATCAGCCCCAGCATTTT
TRBJ2-3 | TRBV5-1 | TRBD2 | - | CASSIGGASTDTQYF | TGCGCCAGCAGTATCGGGGGGGCGAGCACAGATACGCAGTATTTT
TRBJ2-5 | TRBV27 | - | - | CASSSAGSETQYF | TGTGCCAGCAGTTCTGCAGGTAGCGAGACCCAGTACTTC
TRBJ1-5 | TRBV18 | - | - | CASSPPSQPQHF | TGTGCCAGCTCACCCCCATCCCAGCCCCAGCATTTT
TRBJ1-1 | TRBV6-5 | - | - | CASSASFLNTEAFF | TGTGCCAGCAGTGCCAGCTTTCTAAACACTGAAGCTTTCTTT
TRBJ1-2 | TRBV11-2 | - | - | CASSLGAVGYGYTF | TGTGCCAGCAGCTTAGGCGCGGTGGGTTATGGCTACACCTTC
TRBJ1-2 | TRBV9 | - | - | CASSPPGTNYGYTF | TGTGCCAGCAGCCCTCCGGGCACAAACTATGGCTACACCTTC
TRBJ1-3 | TRBV30 | - | - | CAWSVHGAGNTIYF | TGTGCCTGGAGTGTACATGGGGCTGGAAACACCATATATTTT
TRBJ2-1 | TRBV6-5 | TRBD2 | - | CASSYSGLAGALFF | TGTGCCAGCAGTTACTCGGGACTAGCGGGAGCCTTGTTCTTC
TRBJ1-2 | TRBV10-3 | - | - | CAISERSDYGYTF | TGTGCCATCAGTGAGAGGAGTGACTATGGCTACACCTTC
TRBJ2-1 | TRBV6-5 | - | - | CASSSPAVSSYNEQFF | TGTGCCAGCAGTTCCCCGGCGGTGAGCTCCTACAATGAGCAGTTCTTC
TRBJ2-5 | TRBV18 | - | - | CASSPQGGGREAQYF | TGTGCCAGCTCACCACAGGGAGGAGGGCGAGAGGCCCAGTACTTC
TRBJ2-7 | TRBV11-2 | - | - | CASSFKGPTRAASYEQYF | TGTGCCAGCAGCTTTAAGGGACCGACTCGCGCGGCCTCCTACGAGCAGTACTTC
TRBJ1-6 | TRBV28 | - | - | CASSRQSSSYNSPLHF | TGTGCCAGCAGTCGACAGTCGAGCTCCTATAATTCACCCCTCCACTTT
TRBJ1-1 | TRBV30 | - | - | CAWKAGFVVTEAFF | TGTGCCTGGAAAGCAGGGTTTGTTGTCACTGAAGCTTTCTTT
TRBJ2-3 | TRBV5-1 | TRBD2 | - | CASSFGLAGGSTDTQYF | TGCGCCAGCAGCTTCGGACTAGCGGGGGGTTCCACAGATACGCAGTATTTT
TRBJ2-1 | TRBV7-9 | - | - | CASSFKTTLHNEQFF | TGTGCCAGCAGCTTTAAGACTACATTACACAATGAGCAGTTCTTC
TRBJ2-3 | TRBV29-1 | - | - | CSVESERVTDTQYF | TGCAGCGTTGAGTCGGAGCGAGTCACAGATACGCAGTATTTT
TRBJ2-7 | TRBV6-5 | TRBD2 | - | CASSYLGLAGYEQYF | TGTGCCAGCAGTTACCTGGGACTAGCGGGATACGAGCAGTACTTC
TRBJ2-7 | TRBV5-4 | - | - | CASSSRGTSYEQYF | TGTGCCAGCAGCTCCCGGGGGACAAGCTACGAGCAGTACTTC
TRBJ2-7 | TRBV6-5 | TRBD1 | - | CASSYLDRVHEQYF | TGTGCCAGCAGTTACCTAGACAGGGTCCACGAGCAGTACTTC
TRBJ2-3 | TRBV7-8 | - | - | CASRGRDASTDTQYF | TGTGCCAGCAGAGGCCGGGACGCTAGCACAGATACGCAGTATTTT
TRBJ2-1 | TRBV7-3 | TRBD1 | - | CASSVQGASYNEQFF | TGTGCCAGCAGCGTACAGGGGGCATCCTACAATGAGCAGTTCTTC
TRBJ2-2 | TRBV7-2 | - | - | CASSLVRGHTGELFF | TGTGCCAGCAGCTTAGTTCGGGGCCACACCGGGGAGCTGTTTTTT
TRBJ1-1 | TRBV7-2 | - | - | CASSSLGPDTEAFF | TGTGCCAGCAGCTCCCTGGGACCGGACACTGAAGCTTTCTTT
TRBJ2-7 | TRBV19 | TRBD1 | - | CASSIRRGPYEQYF | TGTGCCAGTAGTATCCGAAGGGGGCCGTACGAGCAGTACTTC
TRBJ1-2 | TRBV29-1 | TRBD1 | - | CSVRLTTGTGAVTLYGYTF | TGCAGCGTGCGCCTTACTACCGGGACAGGCGCAGTTACCCTCTATGGCTACACCTTC
TRBJ2-1 | TRBV27 | - | - | CASSFRRGDEQFF | TGTGCCAGCAGTTTCCGTAGGGGGGATGAGCAGTTCTTC
TRBJ2-2 | TRBV7-2 | - | once | CASSLARTEGGELFF | TGTGCCAGCAGCTTAGCGCGGACCGAGGGTGGGGAGCTGTTTTTT
TRBJ1-2 | TRBV30 | TRBD1 | - | CACLPRDSMYGYTF | TGTGCCTGCCTCCCCAGGGACAGCATGTATGGCTACACCTTC
TRBJ2-1 | TRBV14 | - | - | CASSQELGQEDNEQFF | TGTGCCAGCAGCCAAGAGCTCGGACAAGAGGACAATGAGCAGTTCTTC
TRBJ1-1 | TRBV5-6 | - | - | CASSLPAGRSMNTEAFF | TGTGCCAGCAGCTTGCCCGCAGGGCGGTCAATGAACACTGAAGCTTTCTTT
TRBJ1-2 | TRBV19 | - | - | CASRGWTTDNYGYTF | TGTGCCAGTAGGGGGTGGACAACCGATAACTATGGCTACACCTTC
TRBJ2-3 | TRBV13 | TRBD1 | - | CASSSGQGPADTQYF | TGTGCCAGCAGCTCCGGACAGGGGCCGGCAGATACGCAGTATTTT
TRBJ1-2 | TRBV18 | - | - | CASSRQDGDANYGYTF | TGTGCCAGCTCACGGCAGGACGGGGACGCTAACTATGGCTACACCTTC
TRBJ1-5 | TRBV6-1 | - | - | CASSVSRQGYQPQHF | TGTGCCAGCAGTGTAAGTAGGCAGGGGTATCAGCCCCAGCATTTT
TRBJ1-2 | TRBV7-7 | - | - | CASSISVECRKTYGYTF | TGCGCCAGCAGCATCTCAGTTGAGTGCCGAAAGACCTATGGCTACACCTTC
TRBJ1-4 | TRBV5-4 | - | - | CASSHTTGSTNEKLFF | TGTGCCAGCAGCCACACAACAGGGTCAACTAATGAAAAACTGTTTTTT
TRBJ2-3 | TRBV5-6 | - | - | CASSVTLGTQYF | TGTGCCAGCAGCGTCACATTGGGTACGCAGTATTTT
TRBJ1-4 | TRBV20-1 | - | - | CSADKGEKLFF | TGCAGTGCGGACAAGGGTGAAAAACTGTTTTTT
TRBJ1-1 | TRBV2 | TRBD1 | - | CASSGQTGRTEAFF | TGTGCCAGCAGTGGACAGACAGGGAGAACTGAAGCTTTCTTT
TRBJ1-1 | TRBV14 | - | - | CASSQSPGPKAFF | TGTGCCAGCAGCCAAAGCCCGGGACCTAAAGCTTTCTTT
TRBJ1-3 | TRBV11-2 | - | - | CASSLGRQLSGNTIYF | TGTGCCAGCAGCTTGGGGAGACAACTCTCTGGAAACACCATATATTTT
TRBJ1-2 | TRBV9 | - | - | CASSVVSSGDGYTF | TGTGCCAGCAGCGTAGTATCGTCGGGGGATGGCTACACCTTC
TRBJ1-1 | TRBV5-4 | - | - | CASSLSRTEAFF | TGTGCCAGCAGCTTGTCCAGAACTGAAGCTTTCTTT
TRBJ2-7 | TRBV5-1 | - | - | CASSPNRGGGYEQYF | TGCGCCAGCAGCCCAAACAGGGGAGGAGGTTACGAGCAGTACTTC